This T cell receptor beta chain came from a study of T cell responses to AZD1222 COVID-19 vaccine. Germline trimming cut 0 bases from V and 2 bases from J; bases unmatched to any gene: 3. There are 15 residues in the CDR3. Germline V CDR1 and CDR2: SGHRS, YFSETQ. With regard to this clone: Its antigen is as yet unknown.

Libraries were prepared by immunoSEQ multiplex PCR; TCRdb keeps only in-frame clonotypes and omits some of them. The table includes more than 150,000 clones, roughly 90% detected once. Study-level results: Reportedly, nearly half of unique spike TCRs recognized epitopes outside B.1.351/B.1.1.7 mutations.

This receptor was obtained from an adult in good health. This specimen was peripheral blood, taken on day 0 of AZD1222 vaccination. V and J are TRBV5-1 and TRBJ1-1; 8 nucleotides align to TRBD1. CDR3 DNA: TGCGCCAGCAGCTTGGGGGGACAGGCTAACACTGAAGCTTTCTTT. This encodes CASSLGGQANTEAFF. Using reference TRBV5-1 and TRBJ1-1 for the parts outside the CDR3, the full variable domain is KAGVTQTPRYLIKTRGQQVTLSCSPISGHRSVSWYQQTPGQGLQFLFEYFSETQRNKGNFPGRFSGRQFSNSRSEMNVSTLELGDSALYLCASSLGGQANTEAFFGQGTRLTVV.